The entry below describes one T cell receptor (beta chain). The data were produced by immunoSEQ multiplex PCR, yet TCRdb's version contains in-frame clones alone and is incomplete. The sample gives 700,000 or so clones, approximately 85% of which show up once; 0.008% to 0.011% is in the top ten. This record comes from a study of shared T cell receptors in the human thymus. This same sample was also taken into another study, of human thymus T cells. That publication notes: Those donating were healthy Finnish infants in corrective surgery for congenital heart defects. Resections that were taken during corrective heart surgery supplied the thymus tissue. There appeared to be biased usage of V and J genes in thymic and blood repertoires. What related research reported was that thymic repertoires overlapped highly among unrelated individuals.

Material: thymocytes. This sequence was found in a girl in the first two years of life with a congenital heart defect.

In DNA, the CDR3 is TGCGCCAGCAGCCCAACTCCCAGAAACAGGGAAGAGACCCAGTACTTC. Translating gives CASSPTPRNREETQYF. V and J are TRBV4-3 and TRBJ2-5; perhaps TRBD1 as D (6 bases). V was trimmed by 4 bases and J by 3 bases, leaving 18 bases between them. The CDR3 sequence is 16 residues long. Germline V gives CDR1 LGHNA, CDR2 YSLEER.